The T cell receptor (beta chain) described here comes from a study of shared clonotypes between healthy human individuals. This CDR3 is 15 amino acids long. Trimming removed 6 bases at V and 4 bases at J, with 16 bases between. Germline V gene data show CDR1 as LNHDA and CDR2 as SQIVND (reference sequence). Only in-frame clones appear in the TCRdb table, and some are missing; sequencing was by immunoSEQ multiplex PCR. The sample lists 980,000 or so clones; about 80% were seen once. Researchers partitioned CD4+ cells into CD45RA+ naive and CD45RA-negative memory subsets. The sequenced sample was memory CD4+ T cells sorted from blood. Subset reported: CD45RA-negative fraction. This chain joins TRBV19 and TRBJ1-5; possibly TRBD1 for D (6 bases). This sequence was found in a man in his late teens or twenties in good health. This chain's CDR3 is CASRRGDGLNQPQHF. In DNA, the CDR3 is TGTGCCAGTAGGAGGGGGGACGGATTAAATCAGCCCCAGCATTTT. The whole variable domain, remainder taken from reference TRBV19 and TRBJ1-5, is DGGITQSPKYLFRKEGQNVTLSCEQNLNHDAMYWYRQDPGQGLRLIYYSQIVNDFQKGDIAEGYSVSREKKESFPLTVTSAQKNPTAFYLCASRRGDGLNQPQHFGDGTRLSIL.